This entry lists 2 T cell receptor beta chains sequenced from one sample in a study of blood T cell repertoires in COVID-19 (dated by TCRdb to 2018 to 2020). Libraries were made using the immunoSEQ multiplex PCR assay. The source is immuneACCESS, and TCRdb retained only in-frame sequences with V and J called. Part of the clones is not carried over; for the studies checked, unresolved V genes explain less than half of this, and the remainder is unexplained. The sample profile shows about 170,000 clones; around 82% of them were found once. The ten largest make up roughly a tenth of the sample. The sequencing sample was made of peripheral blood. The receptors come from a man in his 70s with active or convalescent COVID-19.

CDR3 coding DNA: TGTGCCATCAGTGCCCGGCAGGAGGATGGCTACACCTTC. Translated: CAISARQEDGYTF. The chain joins TRBV10-3 to TRBJ1-2; D is unresolved. CDR1 and CDR2 from the germline V gene are ENHRY and SYGVKD. This CDR3 comprises 13 residues. V shed 4 bases and J shed 6 bases, with 12 bases lying between them.

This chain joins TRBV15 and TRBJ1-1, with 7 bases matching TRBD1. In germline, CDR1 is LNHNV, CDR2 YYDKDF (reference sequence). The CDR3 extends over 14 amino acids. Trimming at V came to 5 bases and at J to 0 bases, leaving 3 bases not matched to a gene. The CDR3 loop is CATSWTGVNTEAFF. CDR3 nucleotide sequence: TGTGCCACCAGCTGGACAGGAGTGAACACTGAAGCTTTCTTT.